This TCR beta chain was recorded in a study of blood T cell repertoires in COVID-19. The table came from immunoSEQ multiplex PCR; TCRdb's copy has only in-frame clones and leaves some out. The table records 110,000 to 150,000 clones, around 81% of them present only once. The germline V gene has CDR1 LNHDA and CDR2 SQIVND (reference sequence). Trimming pared 4 bases from V and 8 bases from J, leaving 11 bases between. The CDR3 extends over 13 amino acids. Across about two dozen US areas, participants ranged in age from about 18 to 90 years. The clonotype originates from a woman between 35 and 50 years old who had recovered from COVID-19. The sequenced sample was PBMCs or T cells enriched from blood (not recorded which). This chain joins TRBV19 and TRBJ2-2; D ambiguous. For the CDR3, the DNA is TGTGCCAGTAGTACCACCCGTCGGGGGGAGCTGTTTTTT. Protein sequence: CASSTTRRGELFF.